The table lists the clone carrying this T cell receptor beta chain with many counts. What it binds is not known. This sample was included in a study of T cells in Graves' hyperthyroidism and ophthalmopathy. Across the whole study: Prior to any treatment, at the point of initial diagnosis, peripheral blood was collected.

V was cut by 0 bases and J by 6 bases, with 9 bases left in between. CDR1 is SGHAT, CDR2 FQNNGV, per germline. CDR3 length equals 13 residues. TCR beta CDR3 sequences were amplified from RNA transcripts. First-round RT-PCR of the TCR CDR3 relied on the HTBI primer set. MiXCR was run by TCRdb on the multiplex PCR reads, yielding one entry per CDR3 protein. Counted here are about 560,000 distinct CDR3 sequences, around 17% occurring once; the ten biggest clones make up under 20%. Patients aged 18 to 65 had newly diagnosed hyperthyroidism lasting under 2 months. The authors took PBMCs from over 8.5 ml fresh peripheral blood. General study findings and limits: Expanded thyroid clonotypes (above 0.001) were mostly also found in blood.

The gene calls are TRBV11-2 and TRBJ2-7, with D perhaps matching TRBD1 (5 bases). The source is a woman aged 18-29 years with Graves' hyperthyroidism. The material sequenced was blood. CDR3 bases: TGTGCCAGCAGCTTAGATTTTGGGGCCGAGCAGTACTTC. Translating it yields CASSLDFGAEQYF.